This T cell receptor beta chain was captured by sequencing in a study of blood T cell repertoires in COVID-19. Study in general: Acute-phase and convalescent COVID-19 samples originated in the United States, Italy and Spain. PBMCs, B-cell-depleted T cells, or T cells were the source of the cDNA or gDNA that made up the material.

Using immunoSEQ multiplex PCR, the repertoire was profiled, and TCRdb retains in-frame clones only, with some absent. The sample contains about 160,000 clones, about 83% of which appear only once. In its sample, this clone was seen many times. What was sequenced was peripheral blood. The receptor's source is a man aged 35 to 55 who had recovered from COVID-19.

Here the CDR3 reads CASSLHPGEDTGELFF. DNA for the CDR3: TGCGCCAGCAGCTTGCATCCGGGAGAGGACACCGGGGAGCTGTTTTTT. This chain links TRBV5-1 with TRBJ2-2; perhaps TRBD2 as D (6 bases). The V and J ends lost 1 base and 3 bases respectively, with 13 bases between them. Germline CDR1 reads SGHRS; CDR2 reads YFSETQ. The CDR3 consists of 16 residues.